This entry lists 9 T cell receptor beta chains sequenced from one sample in a study of OX40 agonist ivuxolimab in advanced cancers. Using immunoSEQ multiplex PCR, the repertoire was profiled, and TCRdb retains in-frame clones only, with some absent. Among 30,000 to 45,000 clones listed, around 85% were seen once. Sample: CD4+ or CD8+ T cells sorted from blood, taken in a trial of the OX40 agonist ivuxolimab. Receptor source: an adult with an advanced solid tumor such as melanoma, head and neck, liver or kidney cancer.

The rearrangement joins TRBV7-9 to TRBJ2-2, with 14 positions matching TRBD2. The CDR3 is 17 amino acids. CDR1 and CDR2 from the germline V gene are SEHNR and FQNEAQ (reference sequence). J lost 0 bases, V lost 4 bases, and 1 base had no gene match. The CDR3 protein is CASSSTSGGANTGELFF. For the CDR3, the DNA is TGTGCCAGCAGCTCGACTAGCGGGGGGGCGAACACCGGGGAGCTGTTTTTT.

J is TRBJ2-1 and V is TRBV30; the match to TRBD2 covers 8 bases. The CDR3 is 13 residues long. The V gene's germline CDR1 is GTSNPN and CDR2 SVGIG (reference sequence). With V trimmed by 7 bases and J by 3 bases, 5 bases remained unmatched. DNA for the CDR3: TGTGCCTACGCGGCGGGGGGCTACAATGAGCAGTTCTTC. Its translation is CAYAAGGYNEQFF.

The rearrangement uses TRBV10-3 and TRBJ1-2; no clear D. CDR1 ENHRY and CDR2 SYGVKD come from the germline V gene. V shed 2 bases and J shed 0 bases, with 4 bases lying between them. There are 13 residues in the CDR3. CDR3 bases: TGTGCCATCAGTGAGGATCCTAACTATGGCTACACCTTC. Amino acid sequence: CAISEDPNYGYTF.

The chain has TRBV4-2 and TRBJ2-2; no clear D gene. The CDR3 totals 18 residues. CDR1 and CDR2 from the germline V gene are LGHNA and YNFKEQ. V lost 1 base, J lost 0 bases, and 15 bases lay in between. The CDR3 region is CASSQGAVALANTGELFF. As DNA, the CDR3 is TGTGCCAGCAGCCAAGGTGCAGTCGCTTTAGCGAACACCGGGGAGCTGTTTTTT.

This chain joins TRBV28 and TRBJ1-6; D remains ambiguous. The CDR3 spans 17 residues. CDR1 MDHEN and CDR2 SYDVKM come from the germline V gene. Trimming removed 5 bases from V and 3 bases from J, with 17 bases in between. CDR3 DNA sequence: TGTGCCAGCAGTCTCTCGCCCAGACTATACTATAATTCACCCCTCCACTTT. It is translated as CASSLSPRLYYNSPLHF. The full variable domain, with the rest looked up from reference TRBV28 and TRBJ1-6, is DVKVTQSSRYLVKRTGEKVFLECVQDMDHENMFWYRQDPGLGLRLIYFSYDVKMKEKGDIPEGYSVSREKKERFSLILESASTNQTSMYLCASSLSPRLYYNSPLHFGNGTRLTVT.

The chain has TRBV6-5 and TRBJ2-7, with 11 bases matching TRBD1. Germline loops: CDR1 MNHEY, CDR2 SVGAGI. CDR3 size: 15 residues. The junction had 6 bases not matched to a gene; V was cut back by 6 bases and J by 2 bases. In DNA, the CDR3 is TGTGCCAGCAGCCCCGGGACAGGGGGAACCTACGAGCAGTACTTC. Residues: CASSPGTGGTYEQYF.

V and J are TRBV7-8 and TRBJ2-5; D is perhaps TRBD1 (6 bases). V was trimmed by 4 bases and J by 5 bases, leaving 11 bases between them. The CDR3 spans 13 residues. Germline values: CDR1 SGHVS, CDR2 FQNEAQ. The CDR3 DNA follows: TGTGCCAGCAGCTCAGGACAGTGGGAGACCCAGTACTTC. Protein sequence: CASSSGQWETQYF.

The chain has TRBV19 and TRBJ2-7, with TRBD2 matching 8 bases. Germline values: CDR1 LNHDA, CDR2 SQIVND (reference sequence). Trimming at V came to 4 bases and at J to 4 bases, leaving 9 bases not matched to a gene. The CDR3 length is 15 residues. The CDR3 region is CASSNKDGGEYEQYF. In DNA, the CDR3 is TGTGCCAGTAGTAATAAGGACGGGGGGGAGTACGAGCAGTACTTC.

The chain employs TRBV7-9 and TRBJ1-1; D is uncertain. This CDR3 comprises 12 residues. CDR1 is SEHNR, CDR2 FQNEAQ, per germline (reference sequence). The ends were cut back, 1 base at V and 5 bases at J, with 5 bases in the middle. The CDR3 spells CASSLVDTEAFF. CDR3 in DNA: TGTGCCAGCAGCTTAGTAGATACTGAAGCTTTCTTT. The full variable domain, in which reference TRBV7-9 and TRBJ1-1 provide the parts outside the CDR3, is DTGVSQNPRHKITKRGQNVTFRCDPISEHNRLYWYRQTLGQGPEFLTYFQNEAQLEKSRLLSDRFSAERPKGSFSTLEIQRTEQGDSAMYLCASSLVDTEAFFGQGTRLTVV.